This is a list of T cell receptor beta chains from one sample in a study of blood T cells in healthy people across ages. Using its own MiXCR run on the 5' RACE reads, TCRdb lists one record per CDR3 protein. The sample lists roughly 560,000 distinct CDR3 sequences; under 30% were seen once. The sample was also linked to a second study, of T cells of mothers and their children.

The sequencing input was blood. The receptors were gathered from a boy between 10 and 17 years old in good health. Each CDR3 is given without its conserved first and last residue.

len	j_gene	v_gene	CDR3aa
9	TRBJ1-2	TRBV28	ASSNRVGYT
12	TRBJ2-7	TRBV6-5	ASSSSWRSYEQY
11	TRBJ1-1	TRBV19	ASSWGPRTEAF
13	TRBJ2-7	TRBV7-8	ASSARRGYRREQY
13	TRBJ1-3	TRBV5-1	ASSRGQSSGNTIY
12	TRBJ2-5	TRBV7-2	ASSSSGAMETQY
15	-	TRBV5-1	ASSSNPPQGATETQY
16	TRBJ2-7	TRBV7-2	ASSFKPDPGLTIYEQY
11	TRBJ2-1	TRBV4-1	ASSLWNYNEQF
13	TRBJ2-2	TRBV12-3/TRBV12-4	ASKLGKIYTGELF
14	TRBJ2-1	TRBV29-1	SVDSRGDHSYNEQF
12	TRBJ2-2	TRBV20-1	SARGGQNTGELF
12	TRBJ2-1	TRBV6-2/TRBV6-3	ASSYIGHPDEQF
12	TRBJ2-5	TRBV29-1	SVAGEAIQETQY
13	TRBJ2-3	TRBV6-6	ASSPGTVSTDTQY
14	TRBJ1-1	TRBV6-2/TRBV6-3	ASSYSSGQGWTEAF
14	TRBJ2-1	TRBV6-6	ASRMTSGRLYNEQF
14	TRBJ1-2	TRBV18	ASSPRAGGEYYGYT
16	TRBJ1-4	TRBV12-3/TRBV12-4	ASRPGTGGAPTNEKLF
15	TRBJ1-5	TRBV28	ASRPTTGINLNQPQH
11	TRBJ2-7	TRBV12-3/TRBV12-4	ASGYWESYEQY
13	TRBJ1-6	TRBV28	ASSSRGARYSPLH
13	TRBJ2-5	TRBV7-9	ASSTQREVGETQY
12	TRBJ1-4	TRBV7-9	ASSSPTGWEKLF
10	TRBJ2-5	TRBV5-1	ASSLWLETQY
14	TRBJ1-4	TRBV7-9	ASSLRDGPPLEKLF
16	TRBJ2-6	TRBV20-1	SARNWAGIGPGANVLT
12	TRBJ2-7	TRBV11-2	ASSPLAVTYEQY
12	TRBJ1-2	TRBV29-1	SVERDGTNYGYT
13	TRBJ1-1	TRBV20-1	SARNGQRMNTEAF
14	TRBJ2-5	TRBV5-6	ASSRQQSDKAGTQY
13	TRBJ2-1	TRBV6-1	ASSEGSLIGNEQF
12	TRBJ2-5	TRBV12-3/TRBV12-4	ASSPQLVQETQY
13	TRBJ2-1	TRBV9	ASSVGGLADNEQF
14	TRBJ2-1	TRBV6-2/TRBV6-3	ASRLGLAGAYNEQF
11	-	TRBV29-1	SARRGDHNEQF
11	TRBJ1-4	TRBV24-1	ATSDPRRGKLF
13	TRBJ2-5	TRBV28	ASSLELVGRETQY
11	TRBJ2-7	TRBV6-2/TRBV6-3	ASSVGSVSEQY
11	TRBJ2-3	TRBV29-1	SVLTGSIDTQY
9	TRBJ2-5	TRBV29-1	SPREGETQY
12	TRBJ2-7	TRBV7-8	ASSSSLHSYEQY
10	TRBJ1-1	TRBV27	ASEGEGTEAF
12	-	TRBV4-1	ASRVAWGVETQY
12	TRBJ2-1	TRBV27	ASSPQATYNEQF
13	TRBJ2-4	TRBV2	ASSENPGIKNIQY
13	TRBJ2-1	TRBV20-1	SAMVTSGIYNEQF
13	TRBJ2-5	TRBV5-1	ASSLDGTAEETQY
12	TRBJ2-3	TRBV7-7	ASSSTMRSDTQY
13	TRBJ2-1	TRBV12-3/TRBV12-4	ASSSGREPAGEQF